This is a list of T cell receptor beta chains from one sample in a study of T cell repertoires in cytomegalovirus infection. A single record per CDR3 protein comes from TCRdb applying MiXCR to the reads. The data contain 550,000 to 850,000 distinct CDR3 sequences, 33% of them singletons. The antigens of these receptors remain unknown. The starting material was cultured PBMCs, obtained from culture after CMV antigen stimulation. Source of these receptors: a human donor in good health (CMV status not recorded). Some clones in this sample may be carry-over from other donors' samples. The CDR3 runs from the conserved cysteine through the conserved F or W. The D gene is left open where the match is weak. Size is stated for part of the rows, as once, few or many counts, or as a class when the clone is expanded.

TRBJ2-7 | TRBV11-2 | few | - | TGTGCCAGCAGCTTAGTGTTCCAGGTCAGAGGCTACGAGCAGTACTTC | CASSLVFQVRGYEQYF
TRBJ2-7 | TRBV7-2 | few | - | TGTGCCAGCAGCTTAGGGACAGTCTCTCCCTACGAGCAGTACTTC | CASSLGTVSPYEQYF
TRBJ2-7 | TRBV11-2 | few | TRBD1 | TGTGCCAGCAGCTTTGATTTGTGGGGACAGGGCTCCTACGAGCAGTACTTC | CASSFDLWGQGSYEQYF
TRBJ2-1 | TRBV7-2 | - | - | TGTGCCAGCAGCTTGGCCAGCGGAGGTTCTAGGGAGCAGTTCTTC | CASSLASGGSREQFF
TRBJ2-7 | TRBV6-5 | - | TRBD2 | TGTGCCAGCAGTGAAACGAGACTAGCAAACGAGCAGTACTTC | CASSETRLANEQYF
TRBJ2-7 | TRBV5-6 | - | TRBD2 | TGTGCCAGCAGCCGGGTCGCCCAATTCACTAGCGGTAACTACGAGCAGTACTTC | CASSRVAQFTSGNYEQYF
TRBJ2-3 | TRBV7-6 | - | - | TGTGCCAGCAGCTTAGCACCCCTAGGGGCAGATACGCAGTATTTT | CASSLAPLGADTQYF
TRBJ2-3 | TRBV6-1 | few | - | TGTGCCAGCAGTACTAGAACTAGCACAGATACGCAGTATTTT | CASSTRTSTDTQYF
TRBJ2-1 | TRBV7-6 | - | - | TGTGCCAGCAGCGAAGGACTTGCTTCGGGGAATGAGCAGTTCTTC | CASSEGLASGNEQFF
TRBJ2-1 | TRBV7-2 | few | TRBD2 | TGTGCCAGCACCCAGATACGTGCGGGAGGGCAGTTCTTC | CASTQIRAGGQFF
TRBJ2-7 | TRBV6-5 | few | - | TGTGCCAGCAGCCTCTCCCGGAACCGGGACTGGGGCTACGAGCAGTACTTC | CASSLSRNRDWGYEQYF
TRBJ2-1 | TRBV11-2 | few | - | TGTGCCAGCAGCCTCTCCCCCGGCTCCTACAATGAGCAGTTCTTC | CASSLSPGSYNEQFF
TRBJ1-1 | TRBV2 | - | - | TGTGCCAGCACTAAGGGGGGGGGGGCTTTCTTT | CASTKGGGAFF
TRBJ1-5 | TRBV12-3/TRBV12-4 | - | - | TGTGCCAGCAGTCCGGGGAGGGTGATAAATCAGCCCCAGCATTTT | CASSPGRVINQPQHF
TRBJ2-7 | TRBV7-9 | few | - | TGTGCCAGCAGCTCCTTTGGGGGGTCCGAGCAGTACTTC | CASSSFGGSEQYF
TRBJ2-1 | TRBV10-3 | - | TRBD2 | TGTGCCATCAGTGACCCCGGGACTAGCGGGAGTGATGAGCAGTTCTTC | CAISDPGTSGSDEQFF
TRBJ2-7 | TRBV7-3 | - | - | TGTGCCAGCAGCCCGCGGAGCTCTGACGAGCAGTACTTC | CASSPRSSDEQYF
TRBJ2-7 | TRBV3-1 | - | TRBD2 | TGTGCCAGCAGCCAAGGAGCCGGGACTAGCTCCTACGAGCAGTACTTC | CASSQGAGTSSYEQYF
TRBJ2-5 | TRBV14 | few | - | TGTGCCAGCAGCCAAGCCCGGGGACGAGAGACCCAGTACTTC | CASSQARGRETQYF
TRBJ1-1 | TRBV7-2 | - | - | TGTGCCAGCAGCCCCAGATGGGGGCGATACACTGAAGCTTTCTTT | CASSPRWGRYTEAFF
TRBJ2-7 | TRBV4-3 | few | TRBD2 | TGCGCCAGCAGCCAAGTTATAGCGGGAGGACCCTACGAGCAGTACTTC | CASSQVIAGGPYEQYF
TRBJ2-2 | TRBV10-3 | few | TRBD2 | TGTGCCATCAGTCGAGCCGGGGGGGCCGTAGCGGGAGACACCGGGGAGCTGTTTTTT | CAISRAGGAVAGDTGELFF
TRBJ2-3 | TRBV28 | - | TRBD2 | TGTGCCATCGATCCGGGACTAGCGGGCACCACAGATACGCAGTATTTT | CAIDPGLAGTTDTQYF
TRBJ2-3 | TRBV12-3/TRBV12-4 | - | TRBD2 | TGTGCCAGCAGGGGACTAGCGGGGGGGGATACGCAGTATTTT | CASRGLAGGDTQYF
TRBJ1-1 | TRBV7-2 | many | - | TGTGCCAGCTCCTCGGGGATGAACACTGAAGCTTTCTTT | CASSSGMNTEAFF
TRBJ2-1 | TRBV20-1 | - | TRBD2 | TGCAGTGCTAGTCAGAGCGGGGCCGAGAAGTTCTTC | CSASQSGAEKFF
TRBJ1-1 | TRBV12-3/TRBV12-4 | - | - | TGTGCCAGCAGTTTTCAGGGCATCGCTGAAGCTTTCTTT | CASSFQGIAEAFF
TRBJ2-7 | TRBV11-2 | - | TRBD2 | TGTGCCAGCAGCCCTCACTTGATTGCTTGGACTAGCGGGAGGAGTAACGAGCAGTACTTC | CASSPHLIAWTSGRSNEQYF
TRBJ2-6 | TRBV7-4 | few | - | TGTGCCAGCAGCTTGGGGCGGTACTCTGGGGCCAACGTCCTGACTTTC | CASSLGRYSGANVLTF
TRBJ2-2 | TRBV23-1 | few | TRBD1 | TGCGCCAGCAGTCGCCACAGGGGTAGTAGGAACACCGGGGAGCTGTTTTTT | CASSRHRGSRNTGELFF
TRBJ1-2 | TRBV12-3/TRBV12-4 | few | TRBD1 | TGTGCCAGCAGACCCAACCGGGACAGGGGCGGCTACACCTTC | CASRPNRDRGGYTF
TRBJ2-1 | TRBV5-4 | - | TRBD2 | TGTGCCAGCAGCTCCAATCGGACTAGCGGGAGAAATGAGCAGTTCTTC | CASSSNRTSGRNEQFF
TRBJ1-2 | TRBV2 | - | - | TGTGCCAGCAGGGGGGGCAGGGAGTATGGCTACACCTTC | CASRGGREYGYTF
TRBJ1-1 | TRBV6-5 | - | - | TGTGCCACCATTATCCGTGGCCCGGGGGGACCTGAAGCTTTCTTT | CATIIRGPGGPEAFF
TRBJ1-2 | TRBV6-2/TRBV6-3 | - | TRBD1 | TGTGCCAGCACTACGACAGGGGCGGCGGATGGCTACACCTTC | CASTTTGAADGYTF